The next 16 T cell receptor beta chains were all read from a single sample in a study of cytomegalovirus exposure and HLA in healthy donors. Primers included in the PCR were 60 Vbeta and 13 Jbeta primers. The table came from immunoSEQ multiplex PCR; TCRdb's copy has only in-frame clones and leaves some out. The table has 85,000 to 90,000 clones, about three quarters seen once; the top ten hold over 9%. The sequenced material came from PBMCs. The receptors shown here come from a man aged 25-45 years in good health and CMV-seropositive.

This clone showed up just once. The chain couples TRBV5-4 to TRBJ2-7, with 7 nucleotides matching TRBD1. The CDR3 runs to 12 residues. V lost 0 bases, J lost 11 bases, and 5 bases stayed unmatched. CDR1 and CDR2 (germline): SGHNT, YYREEE (reference sequence). DNA for the CDR3: TGTGCCAGCAGCTTGGGAACAGGGGAGAAGTACTTC. This gives the protein CASSLGTGEKYF. Full variable domain (rest looked up from reference TRBV5-4 and TRBJ2-7): ETGVTQSPTHLIKTRGQQVTLRCSSQSGHNTVSWYQQALGQGPQFIFQYYREEENGRGNFPPRFSGLQFPNYSSELNVNALELDDSALYLCASSLGTGEKYFGPGTRLTVT.

This chain uses TRBV11-1 with TRBJ2-1, with 12 bases fitting TRBD2. The junction had 4 bases not matched to a gene; V was cut back by 2 bases and J by 2 bases. The CDR3 has 17 residues. Per germline, CDR1 SGHAT and CDR2 FQDESV (reference sequence). As DNA, the CDR3 is TGTGCCAGCAGCTTAAGGCTAGCGGGGGGGGCCTACAATGAGCAGTTCTTC. Amino acids: CASSLRLAGGAYNEQFF. Complete variable domain (other parts from reference TRBV11-1 and TRBJ2-1): EAEVAQSPRYKITEKSQAVAFWCDPISGHATLYWYRQILGQGPELLVQFQDESVVDDSQLPKDRFSAERLKGVDSTLKIQPAELGDSAMYLCASSLRLAGGAYNEQFFGPGTRLTVL.

The chain employs TRBV29-1 and TRBJ2-5; 10 bases map to TRBD1. V gave up 7 bases and J gave up 5 bases; unmatched junction bases: 4. Germline V CDR1 and CDR2: SQVTM, ANQGSEA. This CDR3 is 12 amino acids long. The CDR3 DNA sequence: TGCAGCGCAAGACAGGGGGCTGAGACCCAGTACTTC. Protein product: CSARQGAETQYF.

The V call is TRBV5-6, the J call TRBJ2-7, with 10 nucleotides matching TRBD1. With V trimmed by 3 bases and J by 3 bases, 3 bases remained unmatched. Germline V CDR1 and CDR2: SGHDT, YYEEEE. The length of the CDR3 is 14 residues. The CDR3 is CASSYDRGLYEQYF. The CDR3 DNA follows: TGTGCCAGCAGCTACGACAGGGGGCTCTACGAGCAGTACTTC. The entire variable domain, with the rest obtained from reference TRBV5-6 and TRBJ2-7, is as follows: DAGVTQSPTHLIKTRGQQVTLRCSPKSGHDTVSWYQQALGQGPQFIFQYYEEEERQRGNFPDRFSGHQFPNYSSELNVNALLLGDSALYLCASSYDRGLYEQYFGPGTRLTVT.

The chain links TRBV7-3 to TRBJ2-5; 11 bases fit TRBD1. The V gene end was trimmed by 2 bases and the J gene end by 5 bases; junction bases not matched to a gene: 4. CDR1 and CDR2 from the germline V gene are SGHTA and FQGTGA. The CDR3 length is 15 residues. CDR3 in DNA: TGTGCCAGCAGCTTACGAGGACAGGGGGCTGAGACCCAGTACTTC. Translation gives CASSLRGQGAETQYF.

Details on this clone: Relative to the germline gene, one junction end is altered; a read error may explain this. The rearrangement links TRBV7-9 to TRBJ1-1; D gene ambiguous. The CDR3 runs 12 residues. Looked up from germline, CDR1 is SEHNR and CDR2 is FQNEAQ (reference sequence). CDR3 sequence: CSSSFDGTEAFF. The CDR3 DNA is TGTTCCAGCAGCTTTGACGGGACTGAAGCTTTCTTT.

J is TRBJ2-1 and V is TRBV9, with a weak D call TRBD2 (5 bases). Germline CDR1 reads SGDLS; CDR2 reads YYNGEE. There are 16 residues in the CDR3. Trimming pared 3 bases from V and 3 bases from J, leaving 16 bases between. The CDR3 sequence is CASSERSMGSYNEQFF. CDR3 nucleotide sequence: TGTGCCAGCAGCGAACGCAGCATGGGGAGCTACAATGAGCAGTTCTTC.

This clone was observed a handful of times. J is TRBJ2-1 and V is TRBV6-4; TRBD2 aligns across 9 bases. The CDR3 spans 16 residues. The junction had 6 bases not matched to a gene; V was cut back by 0 bases and J by 6 bases. Germline V CDR1 and CDR2: MRHNA, SNTAGT. The CDR3 is CASSDSAGTSPNEQFF. In DNA form, the CDR3 reads TGTGCCAGCAGTGACTCAGCCGGGACTAGCCCCAATGAGCAGTTCTTC.

The chain combines TRBV6-5 with TRBJ2-7, with 8 bases lining up with TRBD1. Trimming took 6 bases from V and 6 from J; bases not matched to a gene: 10. CDR1 MNHEY and CDR2 SVGAGI come from the germline V gene. The CDR3 is 14 residues long. As DNA, the CDR3 is TGTGCCAGCAGCCTGACAGGGGCATGGGCCGAGCAGTACTTC. It yields the protein CASSLTGAWAEQYF.

This clone appeared a single time. The rearrangement uses TRBV7-3 and TRBJ2-2, with 8 bases fitting TRBD2. With 2 bases clipped from V and 7 bases from J, the junction kept 6 bases outside the gene matches. Germline values: CDR1 SGHTA, CDR2 FQGTGA. The CDR3 is 15 amino acids. The CDR3 coding sequence is TGTGCCAGCAGCTTATACGGGGGGGCGCACGGGGAGCTGTTTTTT. Translating gives CASSLYGGAHGELFF.

This chain uses TRBV10-3 with TRBJ2-7; TRBD1 matches at 9 bases. Per the germline V gene, CDR1 is ENHRY and CDR2 is SYGVKD. The CDR3 is 14 residues long. V dropped 6 bases and J dropped 4; count of bases not matched to a gene: 7. CDR3 DNA: TGTGCCATCAGAGCAGACAGGGGGGGATACGAGCAGTACTTC. Residues: CAIRADRGGYEQYF.

This clone was recorded only once. The J gene is TRBJ2-7, the V gene TRBV7-9; TRBD2 is a possible D gene (7 bases). V was shortened by 2 bases and J by 7 bases, with 15 bases between the two germline ends. The CDR3 covers 14 residues. Looked up from germline, CDR1 is SEHNR and CDR2 is FQNEAQ (reference sequence). The DNA of the CDR3 is TGTGCCAGCAGCTTATTGGGGGGGCTCGGAGAGCAGTACTTC. Translating gives CASSLLGGLGEQYF.

The chain uses TRBV29-1 and TRBJ2-1; possible D gene TRBD2, 6 bases. From germline, CDR1 is SQVTM and CDR2 ANQGSEA. This CDR3 is built from 12 residues. V was pared by 3 bases and J by 10 bases, with 13 bases between. The CDR3 DNA sequence: TGCAGCGTTGAGCTTCGTCTAGCGGAGCAGTTCTTC. Its translation is CSVELRLAEQFF.

The chain recombines TRBV6-5 with TRBJ1-3, with D possibly matching TRBD1 (5 bases). Deletions cut 2 bases from V and 1 base from J, with 9 bases between. Germline CDR1 MNHEY, CDR2 SVGAGI. This CDR3 is 15 amino acids long. In DNA, the CDR3 is TGTGCCAGCAGTTACGTATCAGGGTCTGGAAACACCATATATTTT. Its protein product is CASSYVSGSGNTIYF.

This clone was recorded a few times. The chain employs TRBV7-2 and TRBJ2-5; tentatively, D is TRBD2 (5 bases). The CDR3 consists of 14 residues. V was trimmed by 2 bases and J by 4 bases, leaving 11 bases between them. Germline loops: CDR1 SGHTA, CDR2 FQGNSA. The DNA of the CDR3 is TGTGCCAGCAGCTTATCCAGGACTGCAGAGACCCAGTACTTC. Its translation is CASSLSRTAETQYF. The full variable domain, in which reference TRBV7-2 and TRBJ2-5 provide the parts outside the CDR3, is GAGVSQSPSNKVTEKGKDVELRCDPISGHTALYWYRQSLGQGLEFLIYFQGNSAPDKSGLPSDRFSAERTGGSVSTLTIQRTQQEDSAVYLCASSLSRTAETQYFGPGTRLLVL.

The chain couples TRBV6-1 to TRBJ2-2, with 7 bases matching TRBD2. The length of the CDR3 is 15 residues. Germline-derived CDR1 and CDR2 are MNHNS and SASEGT. Unmatched junction bases numbered 8, after V lost 5 bases and J lost 5 bases. The chain's CDR3 is CASSSEWGGTGELFF. The CDR3 DNA reads as TGTGCCAGCAGTAGCGAGTGGGGGGGTACCGGGGAGCTGTTTTTT.